This T cell receptor beta chain was obtained from a study of blood T cell repertoires in COVID-19. Study-level information: Whether acute or convalescent, the COVID-19 samples came from the United States, Italy and Spain. T cells, B-cell-depleted T cells, or PBMCs provided the cDNA or gDNA that served as material.

CDR3 size: 19 residues. Germline V lookup: CDR1 MNHNY, CDR2 SVGAGI (reference sequence). After removal of 5 bases from V and 6 bases from J, the junction contained 24 bases not matched to a gene. Repertoires were generated with immunoSEQ multiplex PCR, while TCRdb's copy carries only in-frame clones and drops some. The sample records a few hundred thousand clones, roughly 84% being singletons. V gene TRBV6-6 combines with J gene TRBJ1-2, with 7 bases matching TRBD1. The clonotype was recovered from a woman between 18 and 29 years old with acute or convalescent COVID-19. The sequenced sample was peripheral blood. CDR3 residues: CASSHIVIQTGTEVNGYTF. Written as DNA, the CDR3 is TGTGCCAGCAGTCACATCGTAATACAAACCGGGACAGAGGTGAATGGCTACACCTTC.